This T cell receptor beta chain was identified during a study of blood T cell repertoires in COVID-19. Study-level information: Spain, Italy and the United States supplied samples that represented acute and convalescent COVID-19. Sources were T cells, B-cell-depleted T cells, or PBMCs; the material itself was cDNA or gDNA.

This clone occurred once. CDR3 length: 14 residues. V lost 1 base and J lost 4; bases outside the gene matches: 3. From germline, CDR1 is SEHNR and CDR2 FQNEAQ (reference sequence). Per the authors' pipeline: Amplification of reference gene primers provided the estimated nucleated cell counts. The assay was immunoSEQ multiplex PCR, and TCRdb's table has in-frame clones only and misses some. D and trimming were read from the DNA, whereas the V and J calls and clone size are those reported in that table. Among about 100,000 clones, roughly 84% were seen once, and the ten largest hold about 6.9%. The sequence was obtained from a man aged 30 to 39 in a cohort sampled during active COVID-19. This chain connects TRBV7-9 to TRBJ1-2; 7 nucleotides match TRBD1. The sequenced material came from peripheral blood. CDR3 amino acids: CASSLGDSVYGYTF. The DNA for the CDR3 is TGTGCCAGCAGCTTAGGGGACAGCGTCTATGGCTACACCTTC.